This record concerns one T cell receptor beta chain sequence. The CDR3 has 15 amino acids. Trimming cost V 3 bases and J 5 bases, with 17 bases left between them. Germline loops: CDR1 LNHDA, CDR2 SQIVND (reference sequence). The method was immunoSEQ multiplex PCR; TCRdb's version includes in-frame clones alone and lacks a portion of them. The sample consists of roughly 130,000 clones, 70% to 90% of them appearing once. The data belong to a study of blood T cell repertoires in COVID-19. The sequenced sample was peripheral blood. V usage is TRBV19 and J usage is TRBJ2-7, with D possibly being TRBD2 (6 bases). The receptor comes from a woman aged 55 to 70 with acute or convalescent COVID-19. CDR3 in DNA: TGTGCCAGTAGTATGGTTAGCGGAAGAACGGACGAGCAGTACTTC. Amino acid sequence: CASSMVSGRTDEQYF.